This T cell receptor beta chain was profiled in a study of T cell repertoires in cytomegalovirus infection. Study as a whole: Public TCR beta signatures provided an indication of both CMV infection and a matching HLA type.

The V gene lost 4 bases and the J gene lost 2 bases, with 18 bases spanning the gap. The CDR3 extends over 16 amino acids. Germline V gene sequence: CDR1 SGHNT, CDR2 YYREEE (reference sequence). On this clonotype itself: Its antigen remains unidentified.

Whole-study findings and limits: Individuals carrying CMV plus the relevant HLA were identified by cumulative frequency of public TCR beta families.

From the reads, TCRdb called clonotypes with MiXCR, one entry per CDR3 protein. Among approximately 910,000 distinct CDR3 sequences listed, approximately 31% were seen once. This rearrangement joins TRBV5-4 to TRBJ1-1; maybe TRBD1 (6 bases). This TCR came from a human donor in good health (CMV status not recorded). Some clones in this sample may be carry-over from other donors' samples. The specimen comprised cultured CD8+ T cells from PBMCs, sampled from culture after CMV antigen stimulation. Here the CDR3 reads CASSLDRRGGNTEAFF. The CDR3 coding sequence is TGTGCCAGCAGCCTAGACAGGAGAGGCGGCAACACTGAAGCTTTCTTT.